This T cell receptor (beta chain) was captured in a study of response to subunit inactivated influenza vaccine. Study-level results: Few additional T cells are recruited per seasonal influenza vaccination, authors suggested.

TCRdb re-derived calls from the RT-PCR reads in MiXCR, one entry per CDR3 protein. Of 550,000 to 800,000 distinct CDR3 sequences in the sample, 11% to 15% were seen once. This clonotype was counted between two and nine times. Its antigen remains unknown. Germline V lookup: CDR1 DFQATT, CDR2 SNEGSKA (reference sequence). V dropped 0 bases and J dropped 4; count of bases not matched to a gene: 6. The CDR3 runs to 15 residues. This sequence was found in a man in his fifties who received an inactivated influenza vaccine. The sequencing here drew on PBMCs from blood, taken 14 to 15 days before vaccination. The chain combines TRBV20-1 with TRBJ2-5, with 9 nucleotides matching TRBD1. CDR3 amino acids: CSARDRGTGLETQYF. CDR3 coding DNA: TGCAGTGCTAGAGATCGGGGGACAGGGCTAGAGACCCAGTACTTC.